The 6 T cell receptor beta chains below come from one sample, sequenced in a study of cytomegalovirus exposure and HLA in healthy donors. Both 60 Vbeta primers and 13 Jbeta primers went into the PCR. This table comes from immunoSEQ multiplex PCR, and its TCRdb copy is limited to in-frame clones, with some not included. The sample carries fewer than 130,000 clones, about 70% recorded once. The sequencing sample was made of PBMCs. Receptors originate from a man in his fifties in good health and CMV-seropositive.

The CDR3 sequence is CASSRGQYGEKLFF. For the CDR3, the DNA is TGTGCCAGCAGCCGGGGACAGTATGGGGAAAAACTGTTTTTT. The chain combines TRBV14 with TRBJ1-4; TRBD1 aligns across 7 bases. Germline V lookup: CDR1 SGHDN, CDR2 FVKESK. V dropped 4 bases and J dropped 8; count of bases not matched to a gene: 7. The CDR3 is made up of 14 amino acids.

The rearrangement uses TRBV6-5 and TRBJ1-4; D possibly corresponds to TRBD1 (6 bases). The CDR3 has 15 residues. CDR1 is MNHEY and CDR2 is SVGAGI in the germline V gene. Trimming stripped 0 bases from V and 6 bases from J, with 11 bases between. CDR3 in DNA: TGTGCCAGCAGTTACTCGGGGGCGCGGGATGAAAAACTGTTTTTT. Encoded protein: CASSYSGARDEKLFF.

The chain joins TRBV5-6 to TRBJ2-7; D remains unclear. CDR3 length: 12 residues. Germline CDR1 reads SGHDT; CDR2 reads YYEEEE. V lost 0 bases, J lost 4 bases, and 5 bases lay in between. The CDR3 nucleotides read TGTGCCAGCAGCTTGGGAGGATACGAGCAGTACTTC. It is translated as CASSLGGYEQYF.

This clone was seen many times. The CDR3 spells CASSGQLNPPFF. The CDR3 DNA reads TGTGCCAGTAGTGGACAGTTAAATCCTCCGTTCTTC. The V gene is TRBV19, the J gene TRBJ2-1, with a tentative D call TRBD1 (6 bases). Per the germline V gene, CDR1 is LNHDA and CDR2 is SQIVND (reference sequence). V was shortened by 5 bases and J by 15 bases, with 17 bases between the two germline ends. The length of the CDR3 is 12 residues.

This chain joins TRBV5-1 and TRBJ2-7; 7 positions agree with TRBD1. The germline V gene encodes CDR1 SGHRS and CDR2 YFSETQ. CDR3 length equals 16 residues. With 1 base clipped from V and 1 base from J, the junction kept 8 bases outside the gene matches. CDR3 DNA sequence: TGCGCCAGCAGCTTGAAGGGCCGGGACAGATCCTACGAGCAGTACTTC. Translated, it gives CASSLKGRDRSYEQYF. Variable domain in full (rest from reference TRBV5-1 and TRBJ2-7): KAGVTQTPRYLIKTRGQQVTLSCSPISGHRSVSWYQQTPGQGLQFLFEYFSETQRNKGNFPGRFSGRQFSNSRSEMNVSTLELGDSALYLCASSLKGRDRSYEQYFGPGTRLTVT.

The CDR3 DNA follows: TGCAGCGTTGAAAGGGAGCGGAACACTGAAGCTTTCTTT. Protein sequence: CSVERERNTEAFF. The gene calls are TRBV29-1 and TRBJ1-1; D unresolved. Germline lookup yields CDR1 SQVTM and CDR2 ANQGSEA. V was trimmed by 2 bases and J by 1 base, leaving 8 bases between them. The CDR3 contains 13 residues.